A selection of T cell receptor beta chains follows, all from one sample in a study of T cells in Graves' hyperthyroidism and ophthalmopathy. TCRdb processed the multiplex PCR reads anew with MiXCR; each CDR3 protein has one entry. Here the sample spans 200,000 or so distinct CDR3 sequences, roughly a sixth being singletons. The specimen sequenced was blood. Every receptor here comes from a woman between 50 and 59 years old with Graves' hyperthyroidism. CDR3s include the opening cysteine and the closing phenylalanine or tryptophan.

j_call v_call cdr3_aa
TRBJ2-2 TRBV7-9 CASSPLGTGLNTGELFF
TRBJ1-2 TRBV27 CASSNDRRYYGYTF
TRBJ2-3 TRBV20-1 CSARAHGLAGRGTDTQYF
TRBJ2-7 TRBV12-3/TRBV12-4 CASSRAGVKEQYF
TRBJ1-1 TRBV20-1 CSARQTGQMNTEAFF
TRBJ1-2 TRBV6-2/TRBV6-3 CASNRDGNYGYTF
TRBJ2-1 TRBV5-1 CASTWPGLENEQFF
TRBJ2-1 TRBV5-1 CASTIGLGLNEQFF
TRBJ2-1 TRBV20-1 CSARVRERGGPYNEQFF
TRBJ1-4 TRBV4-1 CASSLGSQLEEKLFF
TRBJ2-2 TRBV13 CASSPSGDYTGELFF
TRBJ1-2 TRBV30 CAWSQSHYGYTF
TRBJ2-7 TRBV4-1 CASSQEMGDGQYF
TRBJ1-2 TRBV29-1 CSVEAPGQIYGYTF
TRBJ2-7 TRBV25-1 CASSAPGQGLFYEQYF
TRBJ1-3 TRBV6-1 CASSRAQGVAGNTIYF
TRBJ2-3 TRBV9 CASSGFGDIITDTQYF